Sequencing of this T cell receptor (beta chain) was carried out in a study of shared T cell receptors in the human thymus. The V and J ends lost 1 base and 5 bases respectively, with 6 bases between them. CDR3 length equals 12 residues. Germline lookup yields CDR1 SGHAT and CDR2 FQNNGV. Sequenced by immunoSEQ multiplex PCR; TCRdb stores in-frame clones only, minus some. The sample consists of roughly 660,000 clones, 70% to 90% of them appearing once. The sample was also linked to a second study, of human thymus T cells. This second study says: Among the donors, all were healthy Finnish infants having corrective surgery for congenital heart defects. Surgeons resected thymus tissue during corrective heart surgery. Across thymic and blood repertoires, the usage of V and J genes appeared to be biased. Related research has reported that thymic repertoires overlap highly among unrelated individuals.

The chain links TRBV11-2 to TRBJ2-7, with a tentative D call TRBD1 (5 bases). Material for sequencing was thymocytes. This clonotype was sampled from a boy under three years old with a congenital heart defect. The CDR3 here is CASSLAGNEQYF. DNA of the CDR3: TGTGCCAGCAGCTTAGCAGGGAACGAGCAGTACTTC.